This T cell receptor beta chain was sequenced in a study of breast tumors, draining lymph nodes, adjacent tissues. TCRdb analysed the multiplex PCR reads with MiXCR anew, one entry per CDR3 protein. The sample yields about 180,000 distinct CDR3 sequences, approximately 33% seen once. Samples came from axillary lymph nodes draining the breast cancer. The CDR3 length is 15 residues. With V trimmed by 3 bases and J by 8 bases, 4 bases remained unmatched. Germline CDR1 and CDR2: MDHEN and SYDVKM. Points from the study as a whole: Luminal-like breast cancer showed significantly higher tumor–nontumor repertoire similarity than basal-like. Tumor repertoires ranked between lymph nodes and nontumor tissue in diversity, with V and J gene preferences. That most tumor T cells come from lymph nodes remained unproven.

Many counts were recorded for this clonotype. Its antigen is as yet unknown. The chain employs TRBV28 and TRBJ1-6, with 10 bases that match TRBD1. Material for sequencing was axillary lymph node tissue. This TCR derives from a female donor with breast cancer. Some clones in this sample may be carry-over from other donors' samples. The CDR3 region has the DNA TGTGCCAGCAGTTTGGGGGACAGGGGTTATTCACCCCTCCACTTT. It codes for CASSLGDRGYSPLHF.